A few counts support the clone carrying this T cell receptor beta chain. The antigen is unknown. This sample is part of a study of T cells after yellow fever vaccination. General observations from the study: Highly abundant clonotypes carried over from the bulk population could end up in FACS-sorted repertoires as contaminants. Post-booster reappearance was seen for most primary-vaccination clones (around 96% CD4, around 89% CD8). Weaker overall was a secondary response that nonetheless peaked faster, on day 5 versus 15. The appearance of a small share of clonotypes in both CD4 and CD8 compartments was observed.

A single record per CDR3 protein comes from TCRdb applying MiXCR to the 5' RACE reads. The table has under 550,000 distinct CDR3 sequences, 21% seen once. The origin of this receptor is a man aged 18 to 29 who received the YFV17D yellow fever vaccine. Sequenced here: PBMCs, sampled approximately 22 days after the first yellow fever vaccination.

The CDR3 is CASSLGVSSSNQPQHF. As DNA, the CDR3 is TGTGCCAGCAGCTTAGGGGTCAGCTCTAGCAATCAGCCCCAGCATTTT. V usage is TRBV7-2 and J usage is TRBJ1-5, with D unresolved. Germline V gene sequence: CDR1 SGHTA, CDR2 FQGNSA. This CDR3 contains 16 residues. Trimming left V 1 base short and J 0 bases short, with 10 bases between.